The entry that follows covers one T cell receptor (beta chain) sequence. This specimen comes from a study of blood T cell repertoires in COVID-19. As for the study in general: Acute and convalescent COVID-19 specimens originated in the United States, Italy and Spain. T cells, B-cell-depleted T cells, or PBMCs supplied cDNA or gDNA.

Trimming cost V 1 base and J 8 bases, with 11 bases left between them. The CDR3 contains 13 residues. Authors' data handling: Amplification with reference gene primers provided the estimates of nucleated cell counts. This table comes from immunoSEQ multiplex PCR, and its TCRdb copy is limited to in-frame clones, with some not included. Clone size and the V and J calls come from that table; the DNA yielded D and trimming. The sample lists about 150,000 clones, about nine tenths occurring once. The material sequenced was peripheral blood. This clonotype originated in a man between 45 and 60 years old with active COVID-19. The gene calls are TRBV12-3 or TRBV12-4 and TRBJ1-2; unclear D gene. CDR3 coding DNA: TGTGCCAGCAGTTTAGGTTCACAATACGGCTACACCTTC. Protein sequence: CASSLGSQYGYTF.